The TCR beta chain under discussion was sequenced for a study of cytomegalovirus exposure and HLA in healthy donors. Study overall: Genotyping of roughly 400 donors showed that around 85% belonged to the Caucasian-associated ancestry cluster.

Study conclusions and caveats: A reported reduction in N-insertions relative to the approximately 670-donor mean was seen in an Asian-associated ancestry cluster in a later analysis. It emerged from a later analysis that several of the most significant clusters appeared to be linked to common viral pathogens.

V was trimmed by 5 bases and J by 15 bases, leaving 17 bases between them. The CDR3 sequence is 12 residues long. Germline assignment: CDR1 MDHEN and CDR2 SYDVKM. Donors were ostensibly healthy at sampling, although undocumented immune exposures were probable. Primers included in the PCR were 60 Vbeta and 13 Jbeta primers. The protocol was immunoSEQ multiplex PCR, while the TCRdb copy is restricted to in-frame clones and leaves out a portion. Altogether under 110,000 clones are present, 60% to 80% being singletons, with the ten largest covering less than 0.95%. This clone has just a few counts. Its antigen remains unidentified.

This clonotype was obtained from a boy aged 5-17 years in good health and CMV-seronegative. Sequencing was carried out using PBMCs. The V gene is TRBV28, the J gene TRBJ1-5, with D maybe TRBD1 (6 bases). The CDR3 here is CASSIRTGGGHF. The DNA for the CDR3 is TGTGCCAGCAGTATTAGGACGGGGGGCGGGCATTTT.